Reported below is one T cell receptor (beta chain). Antigen: not known. This sample is part of a study of T cell responses to AZD1222 COVID-19 vaccine. The CDR3 consists of 15 residues. Looked up from germline, CDR1 is MNHEY and CDR2 is SVGAGI. V was pared by 7 bases and J by 0 bases, with 15 bases between. Study outcomes and limitations: In a largely white British group with more females than males, clonal diversity was possibly underestimated. CD4 TCRs covered the whole spike, strongest at regions 160-218 and 743-854. Two doses of AZD1222 preceded a rise in Spike-specific TCR breadth and depth.

Clones were sequenced by immunoSEQ multiplex PCR, and TCRdb holds only the in-frame ones, with some missing. The table shows around 99,000 clones, with roughly 92% occurring only once. The TCR sequence derives from an adult in good health. This chain joins TRBV6-5 and TRBJ1-1; a possible D gene is TRBD1 (5 bases). The sequencing here drew on peripheral blood, taken on day 0 of AZD1222 vaccination. The CDR3 region is CASTTRGRLNTEAFF. In DNA form, the CDR3 reads TGTGCCAGCACCACTAGGGGCAGGCTGAACACTGAAGCTTTCTTT.